The 17 T cell receptor beta chains below come from one sample, sequenced in a study of T-cell memory formation after mild COVID-19. One entry per CDR3 protein, called by TCRdb with MiXCR from the 5' RACE reads. Here the sample spans approximately 490,000 distinct CDR3 sequences, just over 20% being singletons. The sequencing input was PBMCs or a T cell subset sorted from them (not recorded which). These receptors all stem from an adult woman who had mild COVID-19 (a few samples of this study predate the infection). Cell type and time point are not known.

This clonotype was observed many times. This rearrangement joins TRBV12-3 or TRBV12-4 to TRBJ2-5; D is unclear. This CDR3 comprises 11 residues. Between the trimmed V and J ends, which lost 8 bases and 4 bases, there was a span of 8 bases. The CDR3 loop reads CASAWGETQYF. The DNA of the CDR3 is TGTGCCAGCGCCTGGGGAGAGACCCAGTACTTC.

This clonotype was picked up a small number of times. V and J are TRBV7-3 and TRBJ2-7, with 12 bases matching TRBD2. Germline V CDR1 and CDR2: SGHTA, FQGTGA. Trimming cost V 8 bases and J 5 bases; bases outside gene matches: 7. The CDR3 extends over 14 amino acids. The CDR3 bases are TGTGCCAGCGGTACTAGCGGGAGGCTCGACGAGCAGTACTTC. Encoded protein: CASGTSGRLDEQYF.

The table lists this clonotype with a few counts. The rearrangement uses TRBV4-2 and TRBJ2-1; tentatively, D is TRBD1 or TRBD2 (5 bases each). V was trimmed by 0 bases and J by 7 bases, leaving 16 bases between them. Looked up from germline, CDR1 is LGHNA and CDR2 is YNFKEQ. The CDR3 consists of 16 residues. The chain's CDR3 is CASSQEGTVGTNEQFF. The DNA of the CDR3 is TGTGCCAGCAGCCAAGAAGGAACAGTGGGGACGAATGAGCAGTTCTTC.

This clonotype was counted a single time. The J gene is TRBJ1-1, the V gene TRBV18; no definite D call. CDR3 length: 13 amino acids. Trimming shortened V by 1 base and J by 6 bases, and 9 bases separated the two germline ends. Germline values: CDR1 KGHSH, CDR2 LQKENI. CDR3 residues: CASSPQVGAEAFF. Written as DNA, the CDR3 is TGTGCCAGCTCACCACAGGTCGGCGCTGAAGCTTTCTTT.

This chain connects TRBV12-3 or TRBV12-4 to TRBJ2-2, with TRBD2 matching over 9 bases. With 5 bases clipped from V and 3 bases from J, the junction kept 4 bases outside the gene matches. The CDR3 is 15 amino acids. The CDR3 protein is CASSRLAADTGELFF. CDR3 coding DNA: TGTGCCAGCAGTCGACTAGCGGCTGACACCGGGGAGCTGTTTTTT.

The genes are TRBV4-1 and TRBJ2-1; the D gene is possibly TRBD2 (6 bases). The CDR3 runs 15 residues. V was shortened by 3 bases and J by 5 bases, with 14 bases between the two germline ends. Looked up from germline, CDR1 is MGHRA and CDR2 is YSYEKL. This CDR3 is CASSQVLRTNNEQFF. DNA for the CDR3: TGCGCCAGCAGCCAGGTCCTTCGGACTAACAATGAGCAGTTCTTC.

The V call is TRBV7-2, the J call TRBJ1-5; possible D gene TRBD1, 6 bases. The germline CDR1 and CDR2 sequences are SGHTA and FQGNSA. The CDR3 has 13 residues. The ends were cut back, 5 bases at V and 5 bases at J, with 10 bases in the middle. The CDR3 DNA is TGTGCCAGCAGCGTGGAGGGGGATCAGCCCCAGCATTTT. Its translation is CASSVEGDQPQHF.

The DNA for the CDR3 is TGTGCCAGCAGCTGGGGAGGACTAGCGGGGGTTCGCACAGATACGCAGTATTTT. It codes for CASSWGGLAGVRTDTQYF. V is TRBV7-9 and J is TRBJ2-3; 13 nucleotides agree with TRBD2. CDR3 length: 18 residues. The V and J ends lost 4 bases and 1 base, in that order; junction bases with no gene match: 8. The germline CDR1 and CDR2 sequences are SEHNR and FQNEAQ (reference sequence).

This clonotype has ten or more counts. The V and J genes are TRBV24-1 and TRBJ2-1; D is possibly TRBD1 (6 bases). The germline CDR1 and CDR2 sequences are KGHDR and SFDVKD. This CDR3 has 15 amino acids. Deletions cut 4 bases from V and 2 bases from J, with 11 bases between. This chain's CDR3 is CATSDPQGTYNEQFF. The DNA for the CDR3 is TGTGCCACCAGTGACCCACAGGGTACCTACAATGAGCAGTTCTTC.

The chain joins TRBV7-6 to TRBJ2-3; no reliable D call. Trimming left V 3 bases short and J 2 bases short, with 6 bases between. This CDR3 has 13 residues. The germline V gene encodes CDR1 SGHVS and CDR2 FNYEAQ. CDR3 residues: CASSFHLTDTQYF. CDR3 sequence (DNA): TGTGCCAGCAGCTTTCACCTCACAGATACGCAGTATTTT.

J is TRBJ2-7 and V is TRBV20-1, with D perhaps matching TRBD1 (6 bases). The germline gives CDR1 DFQATT, CDR2 SNEGSKA (reference sequence). The CDR3 is 13 amino acids. Trimming removed 0 bases at V and 2 bases at J, with 8 bases between. The CDR3 reads CSAREAGAYEQYF. CDR3 in DNA: TGCAGTGCTAGAGAGGCAGGGGCCTACGAGCAGTACTTC.

This chain joins TRBV15 and TRBJ2-5; 8 nucleotides line up with TRBD2. The CDR3 contains 15 residues. After removal of 3 bases from V and 4 bases from J, the junction contained 7 bases not matched to a gene. The germline V gene has CDR1 LNHNV and CDR2 YYDKDF (reference sequence). The CDR3: CATSSTGGSGETQYF. The CDR3 nucleotides are TGTGCCACCAGCAGTACGGGGGGGTCCGGAGAGACCCAGTACTTC.

This clonotype was detected only a few times. This chain links TRBV10-3 with TRBJ2-3, with 8 nucleotides matching TRBD1. V shed 5 bases and J 2 bases; nucleotides not matched to a gene: 9. The CDR3 has 16 residues. Germline V lookup: CDR1 ENHRY, CDR2 SYGVKD. The CDR3 loop reads CAISQPTGGLTDTQYF. The CDR3 DNA follows: TGTGCCATCAGTCAACCTACAGGGGGACTCACAGATACGCAGTATTTT.

This clonotype appeared many times. The chain has TRBV4-2 and TRBJ2-1; D is tentatively TRBD1 or TRBD2 (6 bases each). Trimming cost V 0 bases and J 4 bases, with 13 bases left between them. The CDR3 length is 16 residues. CDR1 is LGHNA and CDR2 is YNFKEQ in the germline V gene. CDR3 protein: CASSQENAGQYNEQFF. CDR3 nucleotides: TGTGCCAGCAGCCAAGAGAATGCGGGACAATACAATGAGCAGTTCTTC.

V is TRBV3-1 and J is TRBJ1-1; the D gene is possibly TRBD1 (5 bases). Germline CDR1 reads LGHDT; CDR2 reads YNNKEL (reference sequence). With 3 bases removed from V and 1 base from J, the gap between germline ends came to 15 bases. The CDR3 has 16 residues. Written as DNA, the CDR3 is TGTGCCAGCAGCCATTACACCCTGAGGGGGAACACTGAAGCTTTCTTT. Amino acid sequence: CASSHYTLRGNTEAFF.

V and J are TRBV5-1 and TRBJ1-5, with TRBD1 matching over 12 bases. Germline V lookup: CDR1 SGHRS, CDR2 YFSETQ. The CDR3 consists of 16 residues. The V and J ends lost 7 bases and 3 bases, in that order; junction bases with no gene match: 8. CDR3 in amino acids: CASSPGTGGNNQPQHF. Here the CDR3 DNA reads TGCGCCAGCTCCCCGGGGACAGGGGGCAACAATCAGCCCCAGCATTTT.

This chain uses TRBV9 with TRBJ2-7; D gene unclear. V shed 0 bases and J shed 0 bases, with 10 bases lying between them. Looked up from germline, CDR1 is SGDLS and CDR2 is YYNGEE. The CDR3 runs to 15 residues. The CDR3 region has the DNA TGTGCCAGCAGCGTAGGGGCCGGGTCCTCCTACGAGCAGTACTTC. Translating gives CASSVGAGSSYEQYF.